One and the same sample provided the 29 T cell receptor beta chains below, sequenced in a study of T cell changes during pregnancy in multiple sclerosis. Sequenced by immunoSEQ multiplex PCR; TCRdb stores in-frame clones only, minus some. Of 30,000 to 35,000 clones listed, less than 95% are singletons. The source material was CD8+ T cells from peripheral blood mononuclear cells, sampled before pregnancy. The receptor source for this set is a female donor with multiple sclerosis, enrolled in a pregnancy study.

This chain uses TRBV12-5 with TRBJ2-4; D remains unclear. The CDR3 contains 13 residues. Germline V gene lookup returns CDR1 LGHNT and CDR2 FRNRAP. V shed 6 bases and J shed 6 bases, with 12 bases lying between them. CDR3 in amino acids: CASGSGTRNIQYF. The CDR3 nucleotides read TGTGCTAGTGGAAGTGGTACAAGAAACATTCAGTACTTC.

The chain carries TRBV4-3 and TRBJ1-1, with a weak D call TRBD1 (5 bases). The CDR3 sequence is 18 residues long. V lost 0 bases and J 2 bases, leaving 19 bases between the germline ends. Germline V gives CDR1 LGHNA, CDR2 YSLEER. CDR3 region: CASSQEGGGERGNTEAFF. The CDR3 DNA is TGCGCCAGCAGCCAAGAGGGTGGGGGGGAGCGGGGCAACACTGAAGCTTTCTTT.

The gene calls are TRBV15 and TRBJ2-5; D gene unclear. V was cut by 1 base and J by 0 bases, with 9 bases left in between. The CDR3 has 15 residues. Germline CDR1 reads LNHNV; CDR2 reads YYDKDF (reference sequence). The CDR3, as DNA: TGTGCCACCAGCAGAGGAGATTCGTACCAAGAGACCCAGTACTTC. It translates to CATSRGDSYQETQYF.

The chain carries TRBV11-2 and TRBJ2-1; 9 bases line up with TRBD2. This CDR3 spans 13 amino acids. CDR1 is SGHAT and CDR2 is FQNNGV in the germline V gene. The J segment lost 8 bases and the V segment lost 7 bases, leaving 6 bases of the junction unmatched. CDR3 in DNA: TGTGCCAGCAAACTAGCGGGTTACTATGAGCAGTTCTTC. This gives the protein CASKLAGYYEQFF.

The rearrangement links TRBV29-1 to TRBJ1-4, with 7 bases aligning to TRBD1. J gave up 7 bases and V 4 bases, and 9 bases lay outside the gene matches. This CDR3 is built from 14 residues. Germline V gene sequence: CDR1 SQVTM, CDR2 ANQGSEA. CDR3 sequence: CSVGGTGDFEKLFF. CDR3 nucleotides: TGCAGCGTTGGAGGAACAGGGGATTTTGAAAAACTGTTTTTT.

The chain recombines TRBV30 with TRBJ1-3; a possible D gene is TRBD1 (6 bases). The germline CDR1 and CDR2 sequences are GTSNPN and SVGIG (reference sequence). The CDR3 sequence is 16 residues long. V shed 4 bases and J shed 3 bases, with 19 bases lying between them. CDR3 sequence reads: CAWKRTVPAHGNTIYF. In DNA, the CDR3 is TGTGCCTGGAAACGGACAGTCCCTGCCCATGGAAACACCATATATTTT.

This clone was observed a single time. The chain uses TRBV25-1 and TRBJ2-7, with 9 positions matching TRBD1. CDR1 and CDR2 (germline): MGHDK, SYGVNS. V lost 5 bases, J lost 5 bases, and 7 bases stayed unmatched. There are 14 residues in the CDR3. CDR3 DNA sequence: TGTGCCAGCAGTCACAGGGGGCCTCTCGACGAGCAGTACTTC. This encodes CASSHRGPLDEQYF.

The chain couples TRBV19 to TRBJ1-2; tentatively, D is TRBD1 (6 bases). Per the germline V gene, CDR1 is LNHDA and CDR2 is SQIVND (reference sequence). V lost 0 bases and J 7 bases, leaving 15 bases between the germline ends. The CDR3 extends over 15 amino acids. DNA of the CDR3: TGTGCCAGTAGTATAGACCCGGGACAATATGTTGGCTACACCTTC. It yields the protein CASSIDPGQYVGYTF.

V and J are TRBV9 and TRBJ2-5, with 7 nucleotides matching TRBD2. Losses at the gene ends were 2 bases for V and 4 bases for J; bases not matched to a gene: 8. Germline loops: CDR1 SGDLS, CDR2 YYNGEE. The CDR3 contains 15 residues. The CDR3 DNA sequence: TGTGCCAGCAGCGTCGGTGGGGGGGGAGCAGAGACCCAGTACTTC. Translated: CASSVGGGGAETQYF.

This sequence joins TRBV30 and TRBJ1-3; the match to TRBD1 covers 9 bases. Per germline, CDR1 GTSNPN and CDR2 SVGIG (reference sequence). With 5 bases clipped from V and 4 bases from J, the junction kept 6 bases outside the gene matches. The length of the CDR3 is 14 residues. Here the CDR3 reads CAWEQGAKGNTIYF. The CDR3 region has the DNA TGTGCCTGGGAACAGGGGGCTAAAGGAAACACCATATATTTT.

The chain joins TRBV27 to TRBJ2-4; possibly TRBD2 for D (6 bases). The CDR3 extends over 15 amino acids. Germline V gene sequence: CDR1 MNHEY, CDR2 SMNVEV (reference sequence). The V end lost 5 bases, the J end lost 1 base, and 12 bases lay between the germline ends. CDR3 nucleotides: TGTGCCAGCAGTCTTGGAGGGAATGCCAAAAACATTCAGTACTTC. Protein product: CASSLGGNAKNIQYF.

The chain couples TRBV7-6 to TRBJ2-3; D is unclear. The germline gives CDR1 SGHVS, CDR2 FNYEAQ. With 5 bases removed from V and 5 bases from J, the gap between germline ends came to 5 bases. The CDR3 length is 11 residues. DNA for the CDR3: TGTGCCAGCAGCCAACAAGATACGCAGTATTTT. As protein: CASSQQDTQYF.

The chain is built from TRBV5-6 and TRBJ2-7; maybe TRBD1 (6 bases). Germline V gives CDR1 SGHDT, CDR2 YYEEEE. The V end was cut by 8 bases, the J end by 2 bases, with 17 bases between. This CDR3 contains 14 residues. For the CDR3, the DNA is TGTGCCAGTCTATCAGAGGGGGAAGCCTACGAGCAGTACTTC. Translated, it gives CASLSEGEAYEQYF.

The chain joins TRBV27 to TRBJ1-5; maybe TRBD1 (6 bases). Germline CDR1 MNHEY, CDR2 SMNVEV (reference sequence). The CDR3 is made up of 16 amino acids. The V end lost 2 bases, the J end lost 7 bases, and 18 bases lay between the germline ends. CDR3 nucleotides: TGTGCCAGCAGTTTAGGGGCCGGGGGGGCATACCAGCCCCAGCATTTT. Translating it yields CASSLGAGGAYQPQHF.

The CDR3 protein is CASSIPGGGDTEAFF. In DNA form, the CDR3 reads TGTGCCAGCAGCATTCCGGGCGGCGGGGACACTGAAGCTTTCTTT. The chain links TRBV7-9 to TRBJ1-1; no firm D call. V gave up 5 bases and J gave up 3 bases, with 16 bases separating them. The CDR3 loop spans 15 amino acids. Germline loops: CDR1 SEHNR, CDR2 FQNEAQ (reference sequence).

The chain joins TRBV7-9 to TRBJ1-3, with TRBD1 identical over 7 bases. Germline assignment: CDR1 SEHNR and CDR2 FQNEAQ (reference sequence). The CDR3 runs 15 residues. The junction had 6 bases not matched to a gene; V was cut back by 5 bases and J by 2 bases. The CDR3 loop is CASSRRDRAGNTIYF. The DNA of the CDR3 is TGTGCCAGCAGCCGACGAGACAGGGCTGGAAACACCATATATTTT.

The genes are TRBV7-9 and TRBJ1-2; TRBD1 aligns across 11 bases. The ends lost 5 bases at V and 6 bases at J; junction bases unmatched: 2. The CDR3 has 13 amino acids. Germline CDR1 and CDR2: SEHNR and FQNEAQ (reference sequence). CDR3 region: CASSPGQGDGYTF. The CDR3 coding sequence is TGTGCCAGCAGCCCGGGACAGGGGGATGGCTACACCTTC.

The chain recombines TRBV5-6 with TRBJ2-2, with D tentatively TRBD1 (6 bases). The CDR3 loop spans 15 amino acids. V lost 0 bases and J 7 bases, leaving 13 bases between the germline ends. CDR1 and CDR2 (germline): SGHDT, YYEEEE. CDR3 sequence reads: CASSLEQGKGGELFF. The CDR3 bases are TGTGCCAGCAGCTTGGAACAGGGCAAAGGCGGGGAGCTGTTTTTT. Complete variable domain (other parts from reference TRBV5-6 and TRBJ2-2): DAGVTQSPTHLIKTRGQQVTLRCSPKSGHDTVSWYQQALGQGPQFIFQYYEEEERQRGNFPDRFSGHQFPNYSSELNVNALLLGDSALYLCASSLEQGKGGELFFGEGSRLTVL.

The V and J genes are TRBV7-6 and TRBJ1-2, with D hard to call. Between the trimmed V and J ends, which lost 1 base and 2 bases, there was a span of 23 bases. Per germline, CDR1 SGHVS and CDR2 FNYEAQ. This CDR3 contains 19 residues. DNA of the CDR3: TGTGCCAGCAGCTTAGACGGGATGATAATGGGCAGGAGCAACTATGGCTACACCTTC. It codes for CASSLDGMIMGRSNYGYTF.

In nucleotides, the CDR3 is TGCAGCGTTCCCCGGGACAACTCCTACGAGCAGTACTTC. It codes for CSVPRDNSYEQYF. This chain connects TRBV29-1 to TRBJ2-7, with a possible D match to TRBD1 (6 bases). The CDR3 covers 13 residues. V lost 5 bases, J lost 0 bases, and 11 bases lay in between. CDR1 is SQVTM and CDR2 is ANQGSEA in the germline V gene.

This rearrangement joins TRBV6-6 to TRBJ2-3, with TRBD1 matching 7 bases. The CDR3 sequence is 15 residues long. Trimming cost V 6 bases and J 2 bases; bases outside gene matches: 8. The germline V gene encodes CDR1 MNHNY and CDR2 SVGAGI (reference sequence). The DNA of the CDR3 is TGTGCCAGCAGACATACAGGGGTTGACACAGATACGCAGTATTTT. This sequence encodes CASRHTGVDTDTQYF.

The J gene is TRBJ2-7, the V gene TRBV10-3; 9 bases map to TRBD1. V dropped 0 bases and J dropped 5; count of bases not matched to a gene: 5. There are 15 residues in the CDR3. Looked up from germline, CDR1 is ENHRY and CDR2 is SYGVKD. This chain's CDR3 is CAISESADRGHEQYF. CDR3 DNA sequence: TGTGCCATCAGTGAGTCTGCGGACAGGGGACACGAGCAGTACTTC.

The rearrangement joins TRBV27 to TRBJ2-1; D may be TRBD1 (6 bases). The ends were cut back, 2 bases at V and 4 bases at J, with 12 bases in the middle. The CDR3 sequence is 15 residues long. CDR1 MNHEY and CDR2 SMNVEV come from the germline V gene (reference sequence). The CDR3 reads CASSLGRGPYNEQFF. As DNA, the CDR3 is TGTGCCAGCAGTTTAGGCAGGGGCCCTTACAATGAGCAGTTCTTC.

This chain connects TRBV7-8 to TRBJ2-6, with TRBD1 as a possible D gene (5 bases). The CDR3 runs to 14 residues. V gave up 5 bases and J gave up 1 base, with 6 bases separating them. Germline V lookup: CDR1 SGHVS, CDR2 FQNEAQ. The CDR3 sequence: CASSPGSGANVLTF. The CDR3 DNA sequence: TGTGCCAGCAGCCCAGGGTCTGGGGCCAACGTCCTGACTTTC.

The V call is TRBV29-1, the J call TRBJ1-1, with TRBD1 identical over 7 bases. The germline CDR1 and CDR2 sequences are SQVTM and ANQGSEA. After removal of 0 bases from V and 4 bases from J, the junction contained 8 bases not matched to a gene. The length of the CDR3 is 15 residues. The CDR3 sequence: CSVEDTQGSPTEAFF. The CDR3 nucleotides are TGCAGCGTTGAAGATACACAGGGGAGTCCCACTGAAGCTTTCTTT.

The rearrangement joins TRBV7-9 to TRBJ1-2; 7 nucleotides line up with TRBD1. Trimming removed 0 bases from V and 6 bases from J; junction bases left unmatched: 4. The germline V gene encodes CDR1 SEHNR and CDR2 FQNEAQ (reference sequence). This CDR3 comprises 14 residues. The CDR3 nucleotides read TGTGCCAGCAGCTTAGCACCAGGGGGAGATGGCTACACCTTC. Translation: CASSLAPGGDGYTF.

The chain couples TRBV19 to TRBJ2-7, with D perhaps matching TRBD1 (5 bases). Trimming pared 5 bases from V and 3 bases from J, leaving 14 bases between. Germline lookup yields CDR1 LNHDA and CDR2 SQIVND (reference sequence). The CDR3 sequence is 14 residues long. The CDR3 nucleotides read TGTGCCAGTAGTTTATCGACAGAGAACTACGAGCAGTACTTC. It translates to CASSLSTENYEQYF.

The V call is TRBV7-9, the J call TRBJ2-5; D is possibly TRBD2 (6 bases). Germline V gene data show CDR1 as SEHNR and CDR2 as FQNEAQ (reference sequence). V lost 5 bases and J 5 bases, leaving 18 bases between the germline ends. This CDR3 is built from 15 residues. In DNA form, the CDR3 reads TGTGCCAGCAGCCTTCCCTCGGGGGTTTTGGAGACCCAGTACTTC. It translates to CASSLPSGVLETQYF.

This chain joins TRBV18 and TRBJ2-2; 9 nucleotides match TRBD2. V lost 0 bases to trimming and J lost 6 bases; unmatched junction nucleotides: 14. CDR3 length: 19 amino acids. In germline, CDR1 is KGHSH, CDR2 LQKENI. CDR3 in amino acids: CASSPPRGESGRTPGELFF. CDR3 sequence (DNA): TGTGCCAGCTCACCACCGCGTGGTGAGAGCGGGAGGACCCCCGGGGAGCTGTTTTTT.